The 31 T cell receptor beta chains below all came from one sample that was sequenced in a study of cytomegalovirus exposure and HLA in healthy donors. Primers: 60 Vbeta forward and 13 Jbeta reverse. The method was immunoSEQ multiplex PCR; TCRdb's version includes in-frame clones alone and lacks a portion of them. The profile covers around 85,000 clones, with 75% to 85% appearing a single time and roughly 30% taken by the ten largest. Sequenced: PBMCs. The receptors derive from a man aged 45-60 years in good health and CMV-seropositive.

Notes on this clone: Other DNA sequences within the sample encode an identical CDR3. The CDR3 reads CATNQYWGEGEQYF. The DNA for the CDR3 is TGTGCTACCAACCAGTATTGGGGAGAAGGCGAGCAGTACTTC. The V and J genes are TRBV10-3 and TRBJ2-7; D is possibly TRBD2 (5 bases). CDR1 is ENHRY and CDR2 is SYGVKD in the germline V gene. This CDR3 spans 14 amino acids.

This clone was recorded only once. This sequence joins TRBV6-1 and TRBJ2-7, with D uncertain. The V end lost 3 bases, the J end lost 0 bases, and 9 bases lay between the germline ends. Germline CDR1 is MNHNS and CDR2 is SASEGT. The CDR3 spans 14 residues. The CDR3 is CASSERWSSYEQYF. CDR3 sequence (DNA): TGTGCCAGCAGTGAGAGGTGGAGCTCCTACGAGCAGTACTTC.

This chain links TRBV19 with TRBJ2-1; 8 nucleotides line up with TRBD2. The V segment lost 2 bases and the J segment 8 bases; nucleotides outside the gene matches: 11. Germline V lookup: CDR1 LNHDA, CDR2 SQIVND (reference sequence). The CDR3 is 16 residues long. CDR3 in DNA: TGTGCCAGTAGTATAAGACCCAGCGGGAGTATATATGAGCAGTTCTTC. The encoded protein is CASSIRPSGSIYEQFF.

This clone has a handful of counts. This chain links TRBV21-1 with TRBJ1-2. TRBV21-1 represents a pseudogene. The CDR3 is 15 amino acids. CDR3 in DNA: TGTGCCAGCAGCAACGGGGTCCAAAGAGTGGCTGGCTACACCTTC. This sequence encodes CASSNGVQRVAGYTF.

This clone was observed a few times. The chain carries TRBV18 and TRBJ2-7, with 13 bases identical to TRBD2. Germline loops: CDR1 KGHSH, CDR2 LQKENI. There are 16 residues in the CDR3. V dropped 4 bases and J dropped 0; count of bases not matched to a gene: 3. For the CDR3, the DNA is TGTGCCAGCTCACTGGGACTAGCGGGATACTCCTACGAGCAGTACTTC. Its translation is CASSLGLAGYSYEQYF.

This clone was observed a handful of times. This sequence joins TRBV6-5 and TRBJ1-1, with TRBD1 as a possible D gene (6 bases). V shed 6 bases and J shed 1 base, with 12 bases lying between them. The CDR3 has 14 residues. Germline V gives CDR1 MNHEY, CDR2 SVGAGI. The CDR3 DNA sequence: TGTGCCAGCAGGCCGGGACAAGAGAACACTGAAGCTTTCTTT. It translates to CASRPGQENTEAFF.

This rearrangement joins TRBV12-5 to TRBJ2-1; 13 nucleotides match TRBD2. Trimming removed 1 base from V and 15 bases from J; junction bases left unmatched: 3. The CDR3 has 13 amino acids. Germline V lookup: CDR1 LGHNT, CDR2 FRNRAP. The CDR3 bases are TGTGCTAGTGGTTTGGAGGGACTAGCGGGACGGTTCTTC. This encodes CASGLEGLAGRFF.

The genes are TRBV9 and TRBJ2-5; 10 bases match TRBD1. V was clipped by 4 bases and J by 4 bases; unmatched bases: 4. The CDR3 is 14 amino acids. Germline V CDR1 and CDR2: SGDLS, YYNGEE. Here the CDR3 DNA reads TGTGCCAGCAGCATCCGGGACAGGGGAGAGACCCAGTACTTC. Translated, it gives CASSIRDRGETQYF.

By share of the sample, this clone is medium-sized (0.01 to 0.1%). Here the CDR3 reads CASSGQGPNPFWEQYF. CDR3 nucleotides: TGTGCCAGCAGCGGACAGGGGCCCAACCCCTTTTGGGAGCAGTACTTC. The genes are TRBV21-1 and TRBJ2-7; the table assigns TRBD1, which was not confirmed against the DNA. TRBV21-1 is a recognized pseudogene. The CDR3 covers 16 residues.

The chain couples TRBV2 to TRBJ1-2; D may be TRBD1 (6 bases). V was pared by 5 bases and J by 7 bases, with 23 bases between. The germline CDR1 and CDR2 sequences are SNHLY and FYNNEI. The CDR3 extends over 16 amino acids. CDR3 coding DNA: TGTGCCAGCAGTAGAGAGAACAGGGAAGCTTCCTCTGGCTACACCTTC. It is translated as CASSRENREASSGYTF.

The chain joins TRBV27 to TRBJ2-1; the match to TRBD2 covers 11 bases. This CDR3 is 16 amino acids long. Germline CDR1 reads MNHEY; CDR2 reads SMNVEV (reference sequence). J was trimmed by 6 bases and V by 6 bases; bases with no gene match: 10. The CDR3 DNA sequence: TGTGCCAGCAGCTCGGGGCGGGGACTAGCGGTCAATGAGCAGTTCTTC. Translating gives CASSSGRGLAVNEQFF.

This chain links TRBV6-1 with TRBJ2-3; D is uncertain. V lost 8 bases and J 0 bases, leaving 6 bases between the germline ends. There are 12 residues in the CDR3. Germline CDR1 reads MNHNS; CDR2 reads SASEGT. The CDR3 coding sequence is TGTGCCAGCCACCAGAGCACAGATACGCAGTATTTT. It translates to CASHQSTDTQYF.

The chain employs TRBV27 and TRBJ2-6, with 7 bases lining up with TRBD1. The CDR3 covers 17 residues. Trimming removed 5 bases from V and 2 bases from J; junction bases left unmatched: 9. Looked up from germline, CDR1 is MNHEY and CDR2 is SMNVEV (reference sequence). The CDR3 bases are TGTGCCAGCAGTCGGCGACAGGGCTTTACTGGGGCCAACGTCCTGACTTTC. Translation: CASSRRQGFTGANVLTF.

This sequence joins TRBV25-1 and TRBJ2-7, with 10 nucleotides matching TRBD2. The CDR3 sequence is 13 residues long. CDR1 and CDR2 from the germline V gene are MGHDK and SYGVNS. Losses at the gene ends were 10 bases for V and 3 bases for J; bases not matched to a gene: 6. CDR3 coding DNA: TGTGCCACCCGACTAGCGGGCTTCTACGAGCAGTACTTC. This encodes CATRLAGFYEQYF.

V is TRBV30 and J is TRBJ2-5; 7 bases map to TRBD1. The CDR3 consists of 16 residues. Losses at the gene ends were 2 bases for V and 5 bases for J; bases not matched to a gene: 14. Germline CDR1 is GTSNPN and CDR2 is SVGIG (reference sequence). The CDR3 nucleotides read TGTGCCTGGAGTTCCCCCGGGATGACAGGGACGGAGACCCAGTACTTC. Translated, it gives CAWSSPGMTGTETQYF.

The chain recombines TRBV11-2 with TRBJ1-1, with D perhaps TRBD1 (6 bases). CDR1 and CDR2 from the germline V gene are SGHAT and FQNNGV. V was pared by 5 bases and J by 4 bases, with 14 bases between. The CDR3 consists of 14 residues. The CDR3 spells CASSLRTGSTEAFF. In nucleotides, the CDR3 is TGTGCCAGCAGCCTACGTACAGGGTCCACTGAAGCTTTCTTT. Combining the CDR3 with reference TRBV11-2 and TRBJ1-1 gives the whole variable domain EAGVAQSPRYKIIEKRQSVAFWCNPISGHATLYWYQQILGQGPKLLIQFQNNGVVDDSQLPKDRFSAERLKGVDSTLKIQPAKLEDSAVYLCASSLRTGSTEAFFGQGTRLTVV.

A few counts support this clone. This chain links TRBV29-1 with TRBJ2-7, with D perhaps matching TRBD2 (6 bases). V gave up 7 bases and J gave up 6 bases, with 19 bases separating them. CDR3 length equals 13 residues. CDR1 and CDR2 from the germline V gene are SQVTM and ANQGSEA. In DNA, the CDR3 is TGCAGCGGTAACTTTGGGGGGTTCAGCGAGCAGTACTTC. Translating gives CSGNFGGFSEQYF.

In nucleotides, the CDR3 is TGTGCCAGCAGTGATAGTCACAGAGGGAATGAAAAACTGTTTTTT. Its protein product is CASSDSHRGNEKLFF. V gene TRBV25-1 combines with J gene TRBJ1-4; D gene unclear. V lost 3 bases and J 5 bases, leaving 13 bases between the germline ends. The CDR3 is 15 amino acids. Germline V gives CDR1 MGHDK, CDR2 SYGVNS.

The chain employs TRBV27 and TRBJ2-5; TRBD1 matches 11 bases. CDR3 size: 15 residues. In germline, CDR1 is MNHEY, CDR2 SMNVEV (reference sequence). With V trimmed by 4 bases and J by 5 bases, 6 bases remained unmatched. The CDR3 protein is CASSSGTGGVETQYF. CDR3 bases: TGTGCCAGCAGTTCCGGGACAGGGGGAGTGGAGACCCAGTACTTC.

The chain is built from TRBV6-5 and TRBJ2-5, with 10 bases lining up with TRBD2. CDR3 length: 14 residues. After removal of 7 bases from V and 10 bases from J, the junction contained 12 bases not matched to a gene. Germline CDR1 and CDR2: MNHEY and SVGAGI. CDR3 nucleotides: TGTGCCAGCAAGCCGGGGCTAGCGGGGGATCACCAGTACTTC. Translation: CASKPGLAGDHQYF.

This clone was counted between two and nine times. This rearrangement joins TRBV6-1 to TRBJ1-2, with D maybe TRBD1 (6 bases). Trimming took 7 bases from V and 8 from J, leaving 20 bases between them. The germline gives CDR1 MNHNS, CDR2 SASEGT. The CDR3 runs 14 residues. CDR3 protein: CASTKGRGQDGYTF. For the CDR3, the DNA is TGTGCCAGCACCAAGGGGCGGGGGCAGGACGGCTACACCTTC.

This clone was counted between two and nine times. For the CDR3, the DNA is TGCGCCAGCAGCCAGGGGAGCACAGGGGGGGGAGCTTTCTTT. Its protein product is CASSQGSTGGGAFF. V gene TRBV4-3 combines with J gene TRBJ1-1; TRBD1 matches at 8 bases. V lost 3 bases to trimming and J lost 10 bases; unmatched junction nucleotides: 10. Germline V lookup: CDR1 LGHNA, CDR2 YSLEER. The CDR3 extends over 14 amino acids.

This clone came up a few times. The chain couples TRBV30 to TRBJ2-1; D may be TRBD1 (6 bases). The CDR3 is made up of 14 amino acids. The germline V gene encodes CDR1 GTSNPN and CDR2 SVGIG (reference sequence). Deletions cut 0 bases from V and 6 bases from J, with 12 bases between. DNA of the CDR3: TGTGCCTGGAGTGTACTACAGGGAAGCAATGAGCAGTTCTTC. Translating gives CAWSVLQGSNEQFF. Supplemented by reference TRBV30 and TRBJ2-1, the full variable domain reads SQTIHQWPATLVQPVGSPLSLECTVEGTSNPNLYWYRQAAGRGLQLLFYSVGIGQISSEVPQNLSASRPQDRQFILSSKKLLLSDSGFYLCAWSVLQGSNEQFFGPGTRLTVL.

As regards this clone: A read error may produce the germline difference seen at one junction end. The V gene is TRBV7-9, the J gene TRBJ1-2, with D hard to call. The CDR3 spans 16 residues. Germline V gene sequence: CDR1 SEHNR, CDR2 FQNEAQ (reference sequence). In DNA form, the CDR3 reads TGTTCCAGCAGCTTAGCGGACTCAGACGCCGCCTATGGCTACACCTTC. Translation gives CSSSLADSDAAYGYTF.

The chain recombines TRBV6-1 with TRBJ2-7; D possibly corresponds to TRBD1 (6 bases). The CDR3 extends over 12 amino acids. Looked up from germline, CDR1 is MNHNS and CDR2 is SASEGT. The V and J ends lost 9 bases and 4 bases respectively, with 13 bases between them. This CDR3 is CASEIQGYEQYF. Written as DNA, the CDR3 is TGTGCCAGTGAAATCCAGGGGTACGAGCAGTACTTC.

The chain uses TRBV5-6 and TRBJ2-2; 8 bases are a match to TRBD2. The CDR3 spans 15 residues. V shed 5 bases, J shed 4 bases, and the junction held 7 bases outside the gene matches. Germline V CDR1 and CDR2: SGHDT, YYEEEE. The CDR3 loop reads CASSLAGRRTGELFF. In DNA form, the CDR3 reads TGTGCCAGCAGTTTAGCGGGAAGGCGCACCGGGGAGCTGTTTTTT.

V gene TRBV30 combines with J gene TRBJ2-1; D is possibly TRBD2 (6 bases). Germline V lookup: CDR1 GTSNPN, CDR2 SVGIG (reference sequence). The V and J ends lost 0 bases and 0 bases respectively, with 12 bases between them. The CDR3 has 16 residues. This CDR3 is CAWSVLSRGSYNEQFF. The CDR3 DNA is TGTGCCTGGAGTGTACTCTCGCGGGGCTCCTACAATGAGCAGTTCTTC.

V usage is TRBV9 and J usage is TRBJ2-3; D is unclear. The CDR3 loop spans 13 amino acids. CDR1 is SGDLS and CDR2 is YYNGEE in the germline V gene. Deletions cut 0 bases from V and 4 bases from J, with 6 bases between. The CDR3 region is CASSVARSDTQYF. The CDR3 DNA reads TGTGCCAGCAGCGTAGCTCGGTCAGATACGCAGTATTTT.

The chain recombines TRBV19 with TRBJ2-7; possibly TRBD1 for D (6 bases). CDR1 is LNHDA and CDR2 is SQIVND in the germline V gene (reference sequence). V shed 6 bases and J shed 3 bases, with 21 bases lying between them. The CDR3 is 16 amino acids. CDR3 sequence: CASSPRAGVIIYEQYF. DNA for the CDR3: TGTGCCAGTAGCCCAAGAGCAGGGGTCATCATCTACGAGCAGTACTTC.

This chain links TRBV11-2 with TRBJ1-4; 10 nucleotides agree with TRBD1. CDR1 is SGHAT and CDR2 is FQNNGV in the germline V gene. This CDR3 contains 17 residues. Losses at the gene ends were 2 bases for V and 1 base for J; bases not matched to a gene: 4. The CDR3 region is CASSLTGTGETNEKLFF. CDR3 bases: TGTGCCAGCAGCTTAACCGGGACAGGGGAAACTAATGAAAAACTGTTTTTT.

As regards this clone: Mismatch with germline at one junction end may stem from a read error. This rearrangement joins TRBV7-2 to TRBJ1-1; possible D gene TRBD1, 5 bases. This CDR3 is built from 15 residues. CDR1 and CDR2 from the germline V gene are SGHTA and FQGNSA. The DNA of the CDR3 is TGTGCCAGCACCCCAACCCGGGACTCCCAAAGCGTAGGTCTCTTT. Translated: CASTPTRDSQSVGLF.